Each of the 4 T cell receptor beta chains below was sequenced from the same sample in a study of T cell repertoires in cytomegalovirus infection. One entry per CDR3 protein, called by TCRdb with MiXCR from the reads. The top ten hold around 4% of the sample, which has around 300,000 distinct CDR3 sequences, approximately 9.5% seen once. The sample consisted of PBMCs. The receptors originated from a human donor in good health (CMV status not recorded). Some clones in this sample may be carry-over from other donors' samples.

This clonotype came up once. V is TRBV27 and J is TRBJ2-1, with TRBD2 matching over 10 bases. Trimming took 3 bases from V and 3 from J; bases not matched to a gene: 8. Germline V gene data show CDR1 as MNHEY and CDR2 as SMNVEV (reference sequence). CDR3 length: 17 amino acids. CDR3 coding DNA: TGTGCCAGCAGTTTCCCAAATAGCGGGGGGCTCTACAATGAGCAGTTCTTC. Translated, it gives CASSFPNSGGLYNEQFF.

With respect to this clonotype: This may come from a read error, since a much larger clone is one base off. CDR3 sequence: CASSQSSGGRLYNEQSF. CDR3 coding DNA: TGTGCCAGCAGCCAGAGTTCGGGGGGGAGACTCTACAATGAGCAGTCCTTC. The V and J genes are TRBV11-2 and TRBJ2-1; TRBD2 agrees at 8 bases. This CDR3 contains 17 residues. Germline V lookup: CDR1 SGHAT, CDR2 FQNNGV.

This chain connects TRBV5-6 to TRBJ1-1; D gene ambiguous. The germline V gene has CDR1 SGHDT and CDR2 YYEEEE. V lost 0 bases and J 6 bases, leaving 3 bases between the germline ends. The CDR3 spans 11 residues. The CDR3 DNA reads TGTGCCAGCAGCTTGGTCTCTGAAGCTTTCTTT. Encoded protein: CASSLVSEAFF. Looking up the rest from reference TRBV5-6 and TRBJ1-1 gives the full variable domain: DAGVTQSPTHLIKTRGQQVTLRCSPKSGHDTVSWYQQALGQGPQFIFQYYEEEERQRGNFPDRFSGHQFPNYSSELNVNALLLGDSALYLCASSLVSEAFFGQGTRLTVV.

This clonotype appeared a few times. This chain joins TRBV27 and TRBJ1-4; 8 bases are a match to TRBD1. CDR3 length: 14 residues. V was clipped by 6 bases and J by 5 bases; unmatched bases: 5. The germline V gene has CDR1 MNHEY and CDR2 SMNVEV (reference sequence). CDR3 amino acids: CASRLGTGNEKLFF. Written as DNA, the CDR3 is TGTGCCAGCAGACTGGGGACAGGAAATGAAAAACTGTTTTTT.